This entry lists 10 T cell receptor beta chains sequenced from one sample in a study of CD4 T cells in relation to SARS-CoV-2 and coronaviruses (dated by TCRdb to the early 2020s). No antigen has been identified for these receptors. The library was obtained by the immunoSEQ multiplex PCR assay. In TCRdb, the immuneACCESS table is reduced to in-frame sequences with V and J assigned. These tables do not hold every clone; where another copy was compared, an unresolved V gene accounts for under half, and the others remain unexplained. A total of roughly 30,000 clones appear in this sample, around two thirds of them only once. In total, the top ten clones hold less than 25% of the sample. CD4+ T cells from unexposed donors were collected before the COVID-19 pandemic (2011-2018). After less than eleven days of culture, CD4+ T cells were isolated with the EasySep CD4+ T cell isolation kit. The sample comprised CD4+ T cells from PBMCs, cultured in vitro. These receptors were obtained from a human donor in good health.

The CDR3 region is CASSSGLAGTDTQYF. In DNA, the CDR3 is TGTGCCAGCAGCTCGGGACTAGCGGGCACAGATACGCAGTATTTT. The rearrangement uses TRBV11-3 and TRBJ2-3; 11 bases align to TRBD2. V trimming: 4 bases; J trimming: 1 base; junction bases outside the gene matches: 1. CDR1 is SGHNT and CDR2 is YENEEA in the germline V gene. There are 15 residues in the CDR3.

A few counts support this clone. The chain links TRBV3-1 (or the pseudogene TRBV3-2) to TRBJ1-1, with a weak D call TRBD1 (6 bases). In germline, CDR1 is LGHDT, CDR2 YNNKEL (reference sequence). V lost 1 base to trimming and J lost 4 bases, with 10 bases between them. This CDR3 comprises 14 residues. CDR3 protein: CASSQGAGVTEAFF. The CDR3 nucleotides read TGTGCCAGCAGCCAAGGAGCAGGGGTCACTGAAGCTTTCTTT.

The rearrangement links TRBV3-1 (or the pseudogene TRBV3-2) to TRBJ2-2; D is undetermined. V lost 6 bases, J lost 5 bases, and 7 bases lay in between. The CDR3 runs to 12 residues. In germline, CDR1 is LGHDT, CDR2 YNNKEL (reference sequence). Written as DNA, the CDR3 is TGTGCCAGCAGACCATTGACCGGGGAGCTGTTTTTT. It codes for CASRPLTGELFF.

This chain connects TRBV9 to TRBJ2-2; D possibly matches TRBD1 or TRBD2 (5 bases each). The V end lost 0 bases, the J end lost 4 bases, and 19 bases lay between the germline ends. The CDR3 length is 18 residues. Germline-derived CDR1 and CDR2 are SGDLS and YYNGEE. CDR3 protein: CASSVGSPTRGATGELFF. DNA of the CDR3: TGTGCCAGCAGCGTAGGAAGTCCTACAAGAGGGGCCACCGGGGAGCTGTTTTTT. Complete variable domain (other parts from reference TRBV9 and TRBJ2-2): DSGVTQTPKHLITATGQRVTLRCSPRSGDLSVYWYQQSLDQGLQFLIQYYNGEERAKGNILERFSAQQFPDLHSELNLSSLELGDSALYFCASSVGSPTRGATGELFFGEGSRLTVL.

V and J are TRBV6-5 and TRBJ1-6; D is unresolved. V was shortened by 4 bases and J by 8 bases, with 15 bases between the two germline ends. CDR3 length: 15 amino acids. The germline gives CDR1 MNHEY, CDR2 SVGAGI. CDR3 sequence reads: CASSSFPRAYSPLHF. The CDR3 bases are TGTGCCAGCAGTTCATTTCCCCGGGCTTATTCACCCCTCCACTTT.

A few counts support this clone. In nucleotides, the CDR3 is TGTGCCAGCAGTGAAAGTCCTTCGACCGGGGAGCTGTTTTTT. As protein: CASSESPSTGELFF. The rearrangement links TRBV2 to TRBJ2-2; D gene uncertain. Germline V gene sequence: CDR1 SNHLY, CDR2 FYNNEI. The CDR3 spans 14 residues. The V end was cut by 2 bases, the J end by 5 bases, with 9 bases between.

This rearrangement joins TRBV4-3 to TRBJ1-5; 8 bases match TRBD1. CDR3 length: 16 amino acids. Per germline, CDR1 LGHNA and CDR2 YSLEER. V shed 0 bases and J 6 bases; nucleotides not matched to a gene: 7. The CDR3 region has the DNA TGCGCCAGCAGCCAAGATCTATCAGGGGGCCCTCAGCCCCAGCATTTT. Encoded protein: CASSQDLSGGPQPQHF.

The gene calls are TRBV9 and TRBJ2-3; possible D gene TRBD1, 6 bases. V lost 3 bases and J lost 10, with 15 bases in between. Germline V gene sequence: CDR1 SGDLS, CDR2 YYNGEE. This CDR3 spans 13 amino acids. CDR3 DNA sequence: TGTGCCAGCAGCGAGGGTTCCAGGGGAGCGCAGTATTTT. Its translation is CASSEGSRGAQYF.

The chain combines TRBV18 with TRBJ2-3; D ambiguous. Germline CDR1 is KGHSH and CDR2 is LQKENI. V shed 3 bases and J shed 3 bases, with 13 bases lying between them. CDR3 length equals 15 residues. CDR3 nucleotides: TGTGCCAGCTCACCTTCGGGCCAGCGAACAGATACGCAGTATTTT. Translated: CASSPSGQRTDTQYF. The full variable domain, completed using reference TRBV18 and TRBJ2-3, is NAGVMQNPRHLVRRRGQEARLRCSPMKGHSHVYWYRQLPEEGLKFMVYLQKENIIDESGMPKERFSAEFPKEGPSILRIQQVVRGDSAAYFCASSPSGQRTDTQYFGPGTRLTVL.

The rearrangement links TRBV27 to TRBJ2-4, with 14 bases identical to TRBD2. The CDR3 totals 17 residues. Germline loops: CDR1 MNHEY, CDR2 SMNVEV (reference sequence). V lost 5 bases to trimming and J lost 8 bases; unmatched junction nucleotides: 11. Here the CDR3 DNA reads TGTGCCAGCAGTCGGGGGGGACTAGCGGGAGAAGGGGACATTCAGTACTTC. Translating it yields CASSRGGLAGEGDIQYF.